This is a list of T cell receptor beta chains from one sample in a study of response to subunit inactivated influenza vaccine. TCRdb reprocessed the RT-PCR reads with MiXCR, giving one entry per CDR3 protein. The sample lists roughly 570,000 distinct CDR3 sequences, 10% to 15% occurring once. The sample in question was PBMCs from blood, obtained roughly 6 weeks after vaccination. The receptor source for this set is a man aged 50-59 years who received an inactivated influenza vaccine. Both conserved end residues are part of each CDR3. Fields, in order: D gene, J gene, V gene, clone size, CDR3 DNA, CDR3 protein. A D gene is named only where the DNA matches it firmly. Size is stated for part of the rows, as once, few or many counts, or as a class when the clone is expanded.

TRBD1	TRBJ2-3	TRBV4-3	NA	TGCGCCAGCAGCCAAGCGGTGACAGGGACGCAGTATTTT	CASSQAVTGTQYF
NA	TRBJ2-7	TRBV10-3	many	TGTGCCATCAGTGAGTCTGAGTACGAGCAGTACTTC	CAISESEYEQYF
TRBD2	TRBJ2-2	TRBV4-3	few	TGCGCCAGCAGCCAACCAGCGGGGGGGCCAGACACCGGGGAGCTGTTTTTT	CASSQPAGGPDTGELFF
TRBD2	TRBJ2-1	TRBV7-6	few	TGTGCCAGCAGCTTAGCGGGGACTACCGCTGAGCAGTTCTTC	CASSLAGTTAEQFF
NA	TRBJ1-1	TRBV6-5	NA	TGTGCCAGCAGTTACTACAGGGCGGTCGGCACTGAAGCTTTCTTT	CASSYYRAVGTEAFF
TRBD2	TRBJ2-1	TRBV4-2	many	TGTGCCAGCAGCCGAGCTAGCGGGAGGGGGGATGAGCAGTTCTTC	CASSRASGRGDEQFF
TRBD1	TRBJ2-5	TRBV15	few	TGTGCCACCAGCGTACAGGGGTACCAAGAGACCCAGTACTTC	CATSVQGYQETQYF
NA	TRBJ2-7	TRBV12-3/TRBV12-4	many	TGTGCCAGCAGTAAAATGGTTGGGCAGTACGAGCAGTACTTC	CASSKMVGQYEQYF
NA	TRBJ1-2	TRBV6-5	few	TGTGCCAGCAGTTACACGGGGATAGGCTATGGCTACACCTTC	CASSYTGIGYGYTF
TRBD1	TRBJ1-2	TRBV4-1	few	TGCGCCAGCAGCCAAGTTGGGACAGGGGGCCCCAACTATGGCTACACCTTC	CASSQVGTGGPNYGYTF
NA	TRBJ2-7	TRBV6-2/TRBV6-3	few	TGTGCCAGCAGGGAGGCAGGGAACTCATACGAGCAGTACTTC	CASREAGNSYEQYF
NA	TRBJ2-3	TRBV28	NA	TGTGCCAGCAGTTTCATGGCCGGGCCTGGAATAATCACAGATACGCAGTATTTT	CASSFMAGPGIITDTQYF
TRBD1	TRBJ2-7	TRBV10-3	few	TGTGCCATCAGTCCAACAGGGGACTACGAGCAGTACTTC	CAISPTGDYEQYF
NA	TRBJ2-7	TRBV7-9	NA	TGTGCCAGCAGCTTGGGGGGACACTCCTACGAGCAGTACTTC	CASSLGGHSYEQYF
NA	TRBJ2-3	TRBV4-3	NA	TGCGCCAGCAGCCCCCGGACAGACAGATACACAGATACGCAGTATTTT	CASSPRTDRYTDTQYF
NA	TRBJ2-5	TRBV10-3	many	TGTGCCATCAGTGAGAACTTTCAAGAGACCCAGTACTTC	CAISENFQETQYF
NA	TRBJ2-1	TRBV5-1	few	TGCGCCAGCAGCTTAAGAGAAGGGCGAGATGAGCAGTTCTTC	CASSLREGRDEQFF
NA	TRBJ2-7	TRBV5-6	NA	TGTGTCAGCAGCTTGGGGCTGTCCGAGCAGTACTTC	CVSSLGLSEQYF
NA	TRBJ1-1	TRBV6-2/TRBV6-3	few	TGTGCCAGCAGGATGTATACAGTGAACACTGAAGCTTTCTTT	CASRMYTVNTEAFF
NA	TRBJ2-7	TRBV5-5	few	TGTGCCAGCAGCGACGTGGGGGCGGATACCTACGAGCAGTACTTC	CASSDVGADTYEQYF
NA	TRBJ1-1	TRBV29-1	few	TGCAGCGTGTACGGGATCCCACTGGGAGGGGCTTTCTTT	CSVYGIPLGGAFF
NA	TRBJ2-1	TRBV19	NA	TGTGCCAGTAGTATTTCTTTCATGACCAATGAGCAGTTCTTC	CASSISFMTNEQFF
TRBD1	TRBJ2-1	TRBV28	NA	TGTGCCAGCAGTTTAAGGACAGGGAGCAATGAGCAGTTCTTC	CASSLRTGSNEQFF